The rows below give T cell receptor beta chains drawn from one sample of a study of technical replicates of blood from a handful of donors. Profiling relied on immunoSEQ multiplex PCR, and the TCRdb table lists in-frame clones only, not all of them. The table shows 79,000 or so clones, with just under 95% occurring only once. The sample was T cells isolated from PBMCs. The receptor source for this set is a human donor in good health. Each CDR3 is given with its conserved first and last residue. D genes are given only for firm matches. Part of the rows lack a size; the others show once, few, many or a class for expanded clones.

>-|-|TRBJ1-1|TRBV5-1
TGCGCCAGCGGGGTAGGGGGCACTGAAGCTTTCTTT
CASGVGGTEAFF
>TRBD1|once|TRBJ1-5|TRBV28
TGTGCCAGCAGTTTCTACAGGGGATTCAGCAATCAGCCCCAGCATTTT
CASSFYRGFSNQPQHF
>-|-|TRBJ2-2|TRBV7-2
TGTGCCAGCTCAATCACCGGGGAGCTGTTTTTT
CASSITGELFF
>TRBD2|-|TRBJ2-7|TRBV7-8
TGTGCCAGCAGCTTAGGGGCGGGAGGGGACGAGCAGTACTTC
CASSLGAGGDEQYF
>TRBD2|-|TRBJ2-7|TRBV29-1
TGCAGCGGGAGGCGGGAGGGGGGGTACGAGCAGTACTTC
CSGRREGGYEQYF
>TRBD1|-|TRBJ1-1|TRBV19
TGTGCCAGTAGTATAGATCGGGGACAGGGGCCGCTGAACACTGAAGCTTTCTTT
CASSIDRGQGPLNTEAFF
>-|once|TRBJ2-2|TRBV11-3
TGTGCCAGCAGCTTTGCGGTGCCCGCCAACACCGGGGAGCTGTTTTTT
CASSFAVPANTGELFF
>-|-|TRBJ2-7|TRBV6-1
TGTGCCAGCAGTGAAGCCGGGAACTCCTACGAGCAGTACTTC
CASSEAGNSYEQYF
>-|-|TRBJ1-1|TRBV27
TGTGCCAGCACCCTTCATAGGGGGAGCACTGAAGCTTTCTTT
CASTLHRGSTEAFF
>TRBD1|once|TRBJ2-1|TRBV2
TGTGCCAGCAGTGTGCGACAGGGTAATGAGCAGTTCTTC
CASSVRQGNEQFF
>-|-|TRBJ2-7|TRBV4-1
TGCGCCAGCAGCCAAGACGGAGGGTTCTTATACGAGCAGTACTTC
CASSQDGGFLYEQYF
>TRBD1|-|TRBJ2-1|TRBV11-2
TGTGCCAGCAGCTTTGGGACAGGGAAAAATGAGCAGTTCTTC
CASSFGTGKNEQFF
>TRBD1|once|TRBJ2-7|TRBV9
TGTGCCAGCAGCGCAGGGGGCAGGCTCTACGAGCAGTACTTC
CASSAGGRLYEQYF
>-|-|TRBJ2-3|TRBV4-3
TGCGCCAGCAGCGTGAGTCTCGAGGATACGCAGTATTTT
CASSVSLEDTQYF